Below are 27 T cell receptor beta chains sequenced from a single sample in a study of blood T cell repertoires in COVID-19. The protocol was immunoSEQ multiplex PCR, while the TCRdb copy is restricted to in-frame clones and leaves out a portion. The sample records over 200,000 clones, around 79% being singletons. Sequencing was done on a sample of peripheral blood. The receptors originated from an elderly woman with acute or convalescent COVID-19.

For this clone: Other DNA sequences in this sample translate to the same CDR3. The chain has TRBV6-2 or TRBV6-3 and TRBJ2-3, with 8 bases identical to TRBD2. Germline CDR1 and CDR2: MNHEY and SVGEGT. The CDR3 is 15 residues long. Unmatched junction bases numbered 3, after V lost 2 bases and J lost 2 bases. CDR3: CASSYGAGDTDTQYF. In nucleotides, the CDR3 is TGTGCCAGCAGTTACGGAGCGGGAGACACAGATACGCAGTATTTT.

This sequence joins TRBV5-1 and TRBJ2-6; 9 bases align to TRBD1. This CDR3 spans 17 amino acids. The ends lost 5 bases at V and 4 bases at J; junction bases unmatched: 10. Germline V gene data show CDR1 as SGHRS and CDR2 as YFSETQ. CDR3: CASSFGQGSSGANVLTF. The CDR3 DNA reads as TGCGCCAGCAGTTTCGGACAGGGGTCGTCCGGGGCCAACGTCCTGACTTTC.

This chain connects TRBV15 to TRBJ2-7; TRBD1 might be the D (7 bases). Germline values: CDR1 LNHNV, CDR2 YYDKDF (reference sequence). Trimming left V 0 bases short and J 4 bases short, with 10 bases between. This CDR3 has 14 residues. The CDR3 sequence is CATSRDQGGYEQYF. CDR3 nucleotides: TGTGCCACCAGCAGAGATCAGGGGGGATACGAGCAGTACTTC.

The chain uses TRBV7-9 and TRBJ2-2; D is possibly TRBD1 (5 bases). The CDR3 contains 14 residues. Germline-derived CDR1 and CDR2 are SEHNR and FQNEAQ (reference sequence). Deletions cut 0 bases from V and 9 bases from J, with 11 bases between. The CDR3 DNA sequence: TGTGCCAGCAGCTTAGCCAGGGAACGGAGGGAGCTGTTTTTT. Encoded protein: CASSLARERRELFF. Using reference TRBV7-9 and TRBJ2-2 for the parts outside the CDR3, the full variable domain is DTGVSQNPRHKITKRGQNVTFRCDPISEHNRLYWYRQTLGQGPEFLTYFQNEAQLEKSRLLSDRFSAERPKGSFSTLEIQRTEQGDSAMYLCASSLARERRELFFGEGSRLTVL.

CDR3 sequence: CASSLSGTGSYEQYF. In nucleotides, the CDR3 is TGTGCCAGCAGTTTATCGGGGACAGGCTCCTACGAGCAGTACTTC. The J gene is TRBJ2-7, the V gene TRBV27; 8 positions match TRBD1. The CDR3 is made up of 15 amino acids. Germline loops: CDR1 MNHEY, CDR2 SMNVEV (reference sequence). With 0 bases clipped from V and 0 bases from J, the junction kept 1 base outside the gene matches.

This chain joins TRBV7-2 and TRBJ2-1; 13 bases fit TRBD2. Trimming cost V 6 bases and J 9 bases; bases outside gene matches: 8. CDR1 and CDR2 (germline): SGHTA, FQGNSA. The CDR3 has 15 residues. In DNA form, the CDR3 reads TGTGCCAGCAGAACCGGGACTAGCGGGGATGCTGAGCAGTTCTTC. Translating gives CASRTGTSGDAEQFF.

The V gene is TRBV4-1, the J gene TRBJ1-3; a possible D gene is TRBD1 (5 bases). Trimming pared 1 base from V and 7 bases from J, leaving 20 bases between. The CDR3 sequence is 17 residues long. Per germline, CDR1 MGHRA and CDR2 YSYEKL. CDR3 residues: CASSQAEPGMLGNTIYF. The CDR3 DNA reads TGCGCCAGCAGCCAAGCGGAACCAGGGATGTTGGGGAACACCATATATTTT.

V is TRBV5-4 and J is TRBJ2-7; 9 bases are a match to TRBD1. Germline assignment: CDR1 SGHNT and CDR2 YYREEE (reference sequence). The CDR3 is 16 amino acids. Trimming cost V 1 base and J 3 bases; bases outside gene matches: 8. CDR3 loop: CASSLKRDRELYEQYF. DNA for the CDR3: TGTGCCAGCAGCTTGAAAAGGGACAGGGAACTCTACGAGCAGTACTTC.

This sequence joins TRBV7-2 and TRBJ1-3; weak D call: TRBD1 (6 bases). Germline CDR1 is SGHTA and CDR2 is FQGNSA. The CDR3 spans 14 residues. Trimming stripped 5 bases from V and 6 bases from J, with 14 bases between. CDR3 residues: CASSPGHRENTIYF. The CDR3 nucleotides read TGTGCCAGCAGCCCGGGACATCGAGAAAACACCATATATTTT.

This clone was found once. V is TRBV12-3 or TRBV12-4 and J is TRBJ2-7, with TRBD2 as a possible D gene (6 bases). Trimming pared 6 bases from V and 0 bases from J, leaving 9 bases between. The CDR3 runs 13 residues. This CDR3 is CASRGLSSYEQYF. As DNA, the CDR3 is TGTGCCAGCAGGGGACTTTCCTCCTACGAGCAGTACTTC.

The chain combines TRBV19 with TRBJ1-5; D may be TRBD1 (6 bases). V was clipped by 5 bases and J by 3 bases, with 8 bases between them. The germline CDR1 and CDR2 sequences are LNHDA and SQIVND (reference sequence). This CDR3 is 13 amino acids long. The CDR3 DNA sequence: TGTGCCAGTAGTGACAGGTACAATCAGCCCCAGCATTTT. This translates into CASSDRYNQPQHF.

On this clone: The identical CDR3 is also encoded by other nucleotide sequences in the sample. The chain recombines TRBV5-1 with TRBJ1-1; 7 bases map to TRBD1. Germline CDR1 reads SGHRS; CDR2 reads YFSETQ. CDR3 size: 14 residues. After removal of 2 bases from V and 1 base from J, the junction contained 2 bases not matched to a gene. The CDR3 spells CASSFQGGNTEAFF. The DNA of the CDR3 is TGCGCCAGCAGCTTCCAGGGGGGGAACACTGAAGCTTTCTTT.

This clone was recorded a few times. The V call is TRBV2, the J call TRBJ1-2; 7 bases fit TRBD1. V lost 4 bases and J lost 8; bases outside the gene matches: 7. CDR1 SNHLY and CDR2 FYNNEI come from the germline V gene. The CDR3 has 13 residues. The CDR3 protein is CASSATGDWGYTF. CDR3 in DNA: TGTGCCAGCAGTGCCACAGGGGACTGGGGCTACACCTTC.

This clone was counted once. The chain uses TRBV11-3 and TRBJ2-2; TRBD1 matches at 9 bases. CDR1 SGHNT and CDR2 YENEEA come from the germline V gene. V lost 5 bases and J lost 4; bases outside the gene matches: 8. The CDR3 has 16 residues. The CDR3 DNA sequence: TGTGCCAGCAGCACGGGACAGGGATCGGTCACCGGGGAGCTGTTTTTT. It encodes CASSTGQGSVTGELFF.

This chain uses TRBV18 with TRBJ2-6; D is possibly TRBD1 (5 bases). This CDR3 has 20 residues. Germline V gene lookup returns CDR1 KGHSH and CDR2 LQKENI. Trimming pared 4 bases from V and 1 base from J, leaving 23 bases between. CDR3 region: CASSLYGNPRQISGANVLTF. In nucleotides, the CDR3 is TGTGCCAGCTCACTATATGGGAACCCCCGACAGATATCTGGGGCCAACGTCCTGACTTTC.

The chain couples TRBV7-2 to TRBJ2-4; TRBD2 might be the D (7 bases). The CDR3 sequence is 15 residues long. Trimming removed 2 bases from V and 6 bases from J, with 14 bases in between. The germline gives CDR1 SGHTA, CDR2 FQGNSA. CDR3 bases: TGTGCCAGCAGCTTAATGGGGAGGGACATAAACATTCAGTACTTC. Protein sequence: CASSLMGRDINIQYF.

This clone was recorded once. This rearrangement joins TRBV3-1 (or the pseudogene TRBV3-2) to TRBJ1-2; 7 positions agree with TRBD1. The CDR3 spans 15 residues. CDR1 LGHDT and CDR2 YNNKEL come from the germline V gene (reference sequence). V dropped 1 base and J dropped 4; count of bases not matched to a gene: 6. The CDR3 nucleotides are TGTGCCAGCAGCCAAGGGCAGGGGGTTCGCTATGGCTACACCTTC. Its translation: CASSQGQGVRYGYTF.

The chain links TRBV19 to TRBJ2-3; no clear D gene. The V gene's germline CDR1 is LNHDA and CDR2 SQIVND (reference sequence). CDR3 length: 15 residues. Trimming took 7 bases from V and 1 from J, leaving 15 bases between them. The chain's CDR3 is CASTPLYGGTDTQYF. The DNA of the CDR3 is TGTGCCAGTACCCCATTGTACGGTGGCACAGATACGCAGTATTTT.

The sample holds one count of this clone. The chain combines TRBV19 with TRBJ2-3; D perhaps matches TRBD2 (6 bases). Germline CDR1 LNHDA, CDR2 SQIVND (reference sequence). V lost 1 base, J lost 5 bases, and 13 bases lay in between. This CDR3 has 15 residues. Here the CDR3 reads CASSIGAGIGDTQYF. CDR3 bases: TGTGCCAGTAGTATAGGTGCGGGGATCGGAGATACGCAGTATTTT.

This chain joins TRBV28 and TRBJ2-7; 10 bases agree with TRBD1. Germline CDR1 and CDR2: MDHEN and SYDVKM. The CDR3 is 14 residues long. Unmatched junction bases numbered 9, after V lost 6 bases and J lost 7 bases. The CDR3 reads CASSPRDRGREQYF. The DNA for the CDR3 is TGTGCCAGCAGCCCCCGGGACAGGGGTAGAGAGCAGTACTTC.

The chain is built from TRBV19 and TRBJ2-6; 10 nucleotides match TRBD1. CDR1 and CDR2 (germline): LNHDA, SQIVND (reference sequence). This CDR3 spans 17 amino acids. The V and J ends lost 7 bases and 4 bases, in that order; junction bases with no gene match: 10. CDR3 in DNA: TGTGCCAGTACCTTGGACAGGGGGAACTGGGGGGCCAACGTCCTGACTTTC. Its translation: CASTLDRGNWGANVLTF.

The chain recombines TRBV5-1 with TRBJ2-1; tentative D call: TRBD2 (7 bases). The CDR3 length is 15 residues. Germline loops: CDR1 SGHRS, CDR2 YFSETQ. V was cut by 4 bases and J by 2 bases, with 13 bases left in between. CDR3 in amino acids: CASSGGARTYNEQFF. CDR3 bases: TGCGCCAGCAGCGGGGGGGCTAGGACCTACAATGAGCAGTTCTTC.

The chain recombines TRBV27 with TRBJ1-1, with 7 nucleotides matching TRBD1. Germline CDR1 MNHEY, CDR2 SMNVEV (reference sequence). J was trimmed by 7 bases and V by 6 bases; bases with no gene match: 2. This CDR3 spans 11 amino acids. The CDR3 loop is CASRNRGEAFF. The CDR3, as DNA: TGTGCCAGCAGAAACAGGGGTGAAGCTTTCTTT.

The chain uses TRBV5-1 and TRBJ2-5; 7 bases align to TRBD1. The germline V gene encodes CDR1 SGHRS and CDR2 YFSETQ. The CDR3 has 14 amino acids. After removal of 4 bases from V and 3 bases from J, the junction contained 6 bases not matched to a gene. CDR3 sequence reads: CASSPGQLEETQYF. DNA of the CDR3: TGCGCCAGCAGCCCGGGACAGTTAGAAGAGACCCAGTACTTC.

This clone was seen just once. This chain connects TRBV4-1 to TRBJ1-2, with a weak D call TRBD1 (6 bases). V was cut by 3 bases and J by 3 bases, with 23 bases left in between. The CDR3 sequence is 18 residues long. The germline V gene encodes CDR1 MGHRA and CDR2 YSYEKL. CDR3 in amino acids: CASSHISRRGEGDYGYTF. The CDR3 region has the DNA TGCGCCAGCAGCCACATCTCCAGAAGGGGCGAGGGGGACTATGGCTACACCTTC.

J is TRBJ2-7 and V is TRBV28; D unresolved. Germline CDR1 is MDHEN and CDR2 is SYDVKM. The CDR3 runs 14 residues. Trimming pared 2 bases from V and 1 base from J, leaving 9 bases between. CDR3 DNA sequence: TGTGCCAGCAGTTTAACGGCCGGGTCCTACGAGCAGTACTTC. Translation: CASSLTAGSYEQYF.

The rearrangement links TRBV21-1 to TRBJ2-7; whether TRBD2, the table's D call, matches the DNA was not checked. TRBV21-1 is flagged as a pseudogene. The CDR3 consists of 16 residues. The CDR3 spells CASSNQRGGGSTEQYF. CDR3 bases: TGTGCCAGCAGCAACCAGCGGGGGGGCGGCTCGACCGAGCAGTACTTC.